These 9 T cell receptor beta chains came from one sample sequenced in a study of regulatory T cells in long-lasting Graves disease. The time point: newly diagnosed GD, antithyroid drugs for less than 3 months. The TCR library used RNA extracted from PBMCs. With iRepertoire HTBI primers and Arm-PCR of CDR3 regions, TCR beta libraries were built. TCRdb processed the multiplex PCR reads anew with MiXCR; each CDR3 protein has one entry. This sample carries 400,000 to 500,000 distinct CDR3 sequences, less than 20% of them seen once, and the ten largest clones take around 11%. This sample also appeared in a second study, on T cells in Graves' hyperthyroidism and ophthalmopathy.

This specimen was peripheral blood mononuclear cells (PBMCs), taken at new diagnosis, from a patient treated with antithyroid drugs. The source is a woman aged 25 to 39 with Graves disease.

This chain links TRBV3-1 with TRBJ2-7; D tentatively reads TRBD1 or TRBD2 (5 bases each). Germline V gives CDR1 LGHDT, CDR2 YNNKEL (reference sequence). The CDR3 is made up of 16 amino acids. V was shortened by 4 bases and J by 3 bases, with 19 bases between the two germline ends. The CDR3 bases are TGTGCCAGCAGCCCCACCGTCGCGTCGAGGGGCTACGAGCAGTACTTC. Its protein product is CASSPTVASRGYEQYF.

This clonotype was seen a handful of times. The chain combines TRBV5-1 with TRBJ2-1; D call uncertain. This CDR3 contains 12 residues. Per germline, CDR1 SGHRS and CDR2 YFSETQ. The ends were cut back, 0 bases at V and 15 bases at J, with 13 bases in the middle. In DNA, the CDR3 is TGCGCCAGCAGCTTGGTTCGGCAGTACCTGTTCTTC. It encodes CASSLVRQYLFF.

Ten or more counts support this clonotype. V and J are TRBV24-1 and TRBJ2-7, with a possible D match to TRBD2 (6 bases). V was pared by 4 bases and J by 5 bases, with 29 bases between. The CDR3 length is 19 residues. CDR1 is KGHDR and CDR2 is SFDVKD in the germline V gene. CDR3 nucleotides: TGTGCCACCAGTGACCCGCGTGGGAAGGAGGGGATGGATCGAGACGAGCAGTACTTC. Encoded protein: CATSDPRGKEGMDRDEQYF.

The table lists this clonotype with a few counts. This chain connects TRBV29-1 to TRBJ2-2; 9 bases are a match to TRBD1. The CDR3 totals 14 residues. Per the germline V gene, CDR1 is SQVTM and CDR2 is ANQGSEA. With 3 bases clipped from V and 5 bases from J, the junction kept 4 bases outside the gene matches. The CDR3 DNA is TGCAGCGTTGACTGGACAGGGGTTACCGGGGAGCTGTTTTTT. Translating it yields CSVDWTGVTGELFF.

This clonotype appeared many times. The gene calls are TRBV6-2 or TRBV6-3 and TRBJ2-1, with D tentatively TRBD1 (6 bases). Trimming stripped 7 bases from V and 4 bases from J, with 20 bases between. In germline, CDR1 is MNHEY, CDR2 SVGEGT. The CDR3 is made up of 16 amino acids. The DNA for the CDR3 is TGTGCCAGCATGAGACCGGGACAAAATTTATACAATGAGCAGTTCTTC. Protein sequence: CASMRPGQNLYNEQFF.

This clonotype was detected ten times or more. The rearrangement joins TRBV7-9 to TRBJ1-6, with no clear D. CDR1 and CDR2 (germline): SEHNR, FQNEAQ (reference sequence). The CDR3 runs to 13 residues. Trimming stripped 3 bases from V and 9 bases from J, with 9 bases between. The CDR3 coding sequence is TGTGCCAGCAGCTTCATGGTTCGTTCACCCCTCCACTTT. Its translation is CASSFMVRSPLHF. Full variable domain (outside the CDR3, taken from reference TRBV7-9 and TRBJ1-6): DTGVSQNPRHKITKRGQNVTFRCDPISEHNRLYWYRQTLGQGPEFLTYFQNEAQLEKSRLLSDRFSAERPKGSFSTLEIQRTEQGDSAMYLCASSFMVRSPLHFGNGTRLTVT.

The CDR3 is CASSLFHSQPQHF. For the CDR3, the DNA is TGTGCCAGCAGTTTATTCCACAGCCAGCCCCAGCATTTT. The chain employs TRBV28 and TRBJ1-5; D gene unclear. Germline V CDR1 and CDR2: MDHEN, SYDVKM. The V end lost 1 base, the J end lost 7 bases, and 8 bases lay between the germline ends. CDR3 length equals 13 residues.

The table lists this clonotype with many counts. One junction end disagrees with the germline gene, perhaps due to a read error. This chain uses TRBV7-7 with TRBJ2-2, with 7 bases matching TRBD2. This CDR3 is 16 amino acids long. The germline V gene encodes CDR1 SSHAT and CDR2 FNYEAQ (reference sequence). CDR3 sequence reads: CASSLVERDLTGELFF. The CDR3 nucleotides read TGTGCTAGCAGCTTAGTAGAGCGGGATCTTACCGGGGAGCTGTTTTTT. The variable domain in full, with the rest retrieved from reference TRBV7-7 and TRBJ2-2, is GAGVSQSPRYKVTKRGQDVTLRCDPISSHATLYWYQQALGQGPEFLTYFNYEAQPDKSGLPSDRFSAERPEGSISTLTIQRTEQRDSAMYRCASSLVERDLTGELFFGEGSRLTVL.

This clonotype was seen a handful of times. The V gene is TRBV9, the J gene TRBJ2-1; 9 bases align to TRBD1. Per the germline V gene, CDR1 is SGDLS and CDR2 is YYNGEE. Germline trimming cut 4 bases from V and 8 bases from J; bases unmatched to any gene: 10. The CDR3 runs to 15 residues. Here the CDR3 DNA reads TGTGCCAGCAGCATTCCGGGACAGGGAGGCGATGAGCAGTTCTTC. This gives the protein CASSIPGQGGDEQFF.